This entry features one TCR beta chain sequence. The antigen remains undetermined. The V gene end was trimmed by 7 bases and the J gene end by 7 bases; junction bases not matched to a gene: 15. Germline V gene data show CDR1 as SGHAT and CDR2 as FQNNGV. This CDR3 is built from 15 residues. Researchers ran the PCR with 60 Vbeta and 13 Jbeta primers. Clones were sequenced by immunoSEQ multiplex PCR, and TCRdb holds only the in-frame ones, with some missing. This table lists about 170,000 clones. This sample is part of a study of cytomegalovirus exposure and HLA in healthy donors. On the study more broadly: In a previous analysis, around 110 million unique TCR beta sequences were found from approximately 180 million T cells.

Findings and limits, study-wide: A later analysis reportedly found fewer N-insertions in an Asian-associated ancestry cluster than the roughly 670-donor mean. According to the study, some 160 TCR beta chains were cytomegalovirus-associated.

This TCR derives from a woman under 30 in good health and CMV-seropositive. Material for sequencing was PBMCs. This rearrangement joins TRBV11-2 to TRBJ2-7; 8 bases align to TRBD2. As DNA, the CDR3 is TGTGCCAGCATCCTCGGGGGGGCTGGGGTTGGAGAGCAGTACTTC. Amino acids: CASILGGAGVGEQYF. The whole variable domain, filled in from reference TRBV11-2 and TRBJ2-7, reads EAGVAQSPRYKIIEKRQSVAFWCNPISGHATLYWYQQILGQGPKLLIQFQNNGVVDDSQLPKDRFSAERLKGVDSTLKIQPAKLEDSAVYLCASILGGAGVGEQYFGPGTRLTVT.